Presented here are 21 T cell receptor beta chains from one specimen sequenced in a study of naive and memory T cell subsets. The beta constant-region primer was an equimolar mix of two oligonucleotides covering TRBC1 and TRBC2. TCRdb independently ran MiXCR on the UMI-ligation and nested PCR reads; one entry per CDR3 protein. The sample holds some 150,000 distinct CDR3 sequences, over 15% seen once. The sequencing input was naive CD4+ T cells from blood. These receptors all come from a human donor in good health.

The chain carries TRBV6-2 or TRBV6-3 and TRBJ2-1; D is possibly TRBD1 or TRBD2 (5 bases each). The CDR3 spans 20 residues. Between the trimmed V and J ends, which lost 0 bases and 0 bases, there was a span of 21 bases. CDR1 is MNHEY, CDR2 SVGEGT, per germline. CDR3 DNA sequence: TGTGCCAGCAGTTACTCCCAAGATACCGGGGCCGTGAGCTCCTACAATGAGCAGTTCTTC. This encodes CASSYSQDTGAVSSYNEQFF.

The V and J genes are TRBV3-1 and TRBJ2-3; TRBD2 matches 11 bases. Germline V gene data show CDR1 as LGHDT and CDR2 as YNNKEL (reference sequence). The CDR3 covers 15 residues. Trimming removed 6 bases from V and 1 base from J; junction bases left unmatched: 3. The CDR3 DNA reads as TGTGCCAGCAGTAGACTAGCGGGACGCACAGATACGCAGTATTTT. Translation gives CASSRLAGRTDTQYF.

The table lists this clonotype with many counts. The DNA of the CDR3 is TGTGCCACCAGCAGAGGTTTAACGGGACAAGAGACCCAGTACTTC. As protein: CATSRGLTGQETQYF. This chain links TRBV15 with TRBJ2-5, with D maybe TRBD2 (5 bases). The germline V gene has CDR1 LNHNV and CDR2 YYDKDF (reference sequence). The CDR3 covers 15 residues. Trimming removed 1 base at V and 2 bases at J, with 11 bases between. Complete variable domain (other parts from reference TRBV15 and TRBJ2-5): DAMVIQNPRYQVTQFGKPVTLSCSQTLNHNVMYWYQQKSSQAPKLLFHYYDKDFNNEADTPDNFQSRRPNTSFCFLDIRSPGLGDTAMYLCATSRGLTGQETQYFGPGTRLLVL.

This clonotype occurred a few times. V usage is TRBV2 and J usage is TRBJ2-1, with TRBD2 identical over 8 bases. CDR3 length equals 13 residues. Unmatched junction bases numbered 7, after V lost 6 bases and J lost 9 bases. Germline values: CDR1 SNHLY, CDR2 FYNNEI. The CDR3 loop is CASRSGSYTEQFF. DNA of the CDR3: TGTGCCAGCAGGAGCGGGAGTTATACTGAGCAGTTCTTC.

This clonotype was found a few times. The chain's CDR3 is CSAETVPEQFF. The CDR3 DNA reads as TGCAGCGCCGAGACAGTTCCGGAGCAGTTCTTC. The chain employs TRBV29-1 and TRBJ2-1, with D possibly being TRBD1 (5 bases). The V end lost 7 bases, the J end lost 10 bases, and 14 bases lay between the germline ends. This CDR3 is built from 11 residues. Germline CDR1 is SQVTM and CDR2 is ANQGSEA.

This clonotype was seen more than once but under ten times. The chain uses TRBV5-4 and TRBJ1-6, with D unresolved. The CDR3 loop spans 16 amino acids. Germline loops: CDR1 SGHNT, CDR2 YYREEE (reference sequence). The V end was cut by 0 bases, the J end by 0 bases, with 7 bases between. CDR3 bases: TGTGCCAGCAGCTTGGCCCAGAGCTCCTATAATTCACCCCTCCACTTT. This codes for CASSLAQSSYNSPLHF.

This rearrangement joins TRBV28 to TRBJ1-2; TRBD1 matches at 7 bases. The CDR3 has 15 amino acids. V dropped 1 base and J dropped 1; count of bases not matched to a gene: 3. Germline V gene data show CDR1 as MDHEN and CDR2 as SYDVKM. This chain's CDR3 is CASSLLGQYNYGYTF. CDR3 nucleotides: TGTGCCAGCAGTTTATTGGGACAGTATAACTATGGCTACACCTTC.

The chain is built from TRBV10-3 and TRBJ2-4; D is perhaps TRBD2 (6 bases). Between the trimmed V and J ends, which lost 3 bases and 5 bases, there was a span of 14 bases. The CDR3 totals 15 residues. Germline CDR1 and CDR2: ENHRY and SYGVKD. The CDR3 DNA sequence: TGTGCCATCAGTGAAGTATCCGGGAGCCAAAACATTCAGTACTTC. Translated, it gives CAISEVSGSQNIQYF.

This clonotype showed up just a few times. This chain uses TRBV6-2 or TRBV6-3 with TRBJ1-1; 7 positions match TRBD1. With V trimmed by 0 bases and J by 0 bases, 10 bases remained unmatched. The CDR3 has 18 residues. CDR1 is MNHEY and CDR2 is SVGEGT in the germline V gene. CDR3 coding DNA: TGTGCCAGCAGTTACTCAAGGGGGCTCGCCAGTATGAACACTGAAGCTTTCTTT. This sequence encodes CASSYSRGLASMNTEAFF.

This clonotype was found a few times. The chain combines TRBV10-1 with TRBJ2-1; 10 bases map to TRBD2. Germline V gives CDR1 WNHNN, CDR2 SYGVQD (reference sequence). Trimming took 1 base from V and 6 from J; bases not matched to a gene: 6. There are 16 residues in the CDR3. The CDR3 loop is CASSEFELAGSNEQFF. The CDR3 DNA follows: TGCGCCAGCAGTGAGTTTGAACTAGCGGGAAGCAATGAGCAGTTCTTC.

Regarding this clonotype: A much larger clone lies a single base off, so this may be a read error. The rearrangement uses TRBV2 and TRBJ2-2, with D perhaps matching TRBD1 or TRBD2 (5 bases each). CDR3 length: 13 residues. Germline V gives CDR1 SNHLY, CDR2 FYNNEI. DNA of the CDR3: TGTGCCAGCAGTGATAGAGGGACCGGGAAGCTGTTTTTT. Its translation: CASSDRGTGKLFF.

DNA of the CDR3: TGTGCCAGCAGTGAGTGGGGGGAGCAGTACTTC. Translated: CASSEWGEQYF. J is TRBJ2-7 and V is TRBV25-1; D might be TRBD1 or TRBD2, each matching 5 bases. The CDR3 has 11 residues. Deletions cut 3 bases from V and 7 bases from J, with 7 bases between. Germline V lookup: CDR1 MGHDK, CDR2 SYGVNS.

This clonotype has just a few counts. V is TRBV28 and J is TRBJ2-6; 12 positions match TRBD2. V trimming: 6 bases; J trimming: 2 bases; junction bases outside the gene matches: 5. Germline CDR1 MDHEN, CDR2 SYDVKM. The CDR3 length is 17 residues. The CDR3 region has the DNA TGTGCCAGCAGAGAACTAGCGGGAGGAACTGGGGCCAACGTCCTGACTTTC. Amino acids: CASRELAGGTGANVLTF.

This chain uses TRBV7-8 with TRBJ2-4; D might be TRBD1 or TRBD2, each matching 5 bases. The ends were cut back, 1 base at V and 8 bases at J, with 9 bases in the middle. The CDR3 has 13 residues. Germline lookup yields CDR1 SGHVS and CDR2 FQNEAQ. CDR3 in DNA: TGTGCCAGCAGCTTAGAACTAGGGGACATTCAGTACTTC. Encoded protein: CASSLELGDIQYF.

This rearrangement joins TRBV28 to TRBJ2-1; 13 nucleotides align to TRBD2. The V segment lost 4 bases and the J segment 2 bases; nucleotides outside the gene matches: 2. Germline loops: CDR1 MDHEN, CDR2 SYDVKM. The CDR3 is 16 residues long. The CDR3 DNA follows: TGTGCCAGCAGTTCCGGGACTAGCGGGGCCTACAATGAGCAGTTCTTC. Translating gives CASSSGTSGAYNEQFF.

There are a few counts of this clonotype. CDR3 in amino acids: CASSRPRSTGDIQYF. In DNA form, the CDR3 reads TGTGCCAGCAGCCGTCCTCGGTCAACGGGGGACATTCAGTACTTC. The chain has TRBV11-2 and TRBJ2-4, with a weak D call TRBD2 (6 bases). The CDR3 is made up of 15 amino acids. Between the trimmed V and J ends, which lost 5 bases and 8 bases, there was a span of 19 bases. The germline CDR1 and CDR2 sequences are SGHAT and FQNNGV.

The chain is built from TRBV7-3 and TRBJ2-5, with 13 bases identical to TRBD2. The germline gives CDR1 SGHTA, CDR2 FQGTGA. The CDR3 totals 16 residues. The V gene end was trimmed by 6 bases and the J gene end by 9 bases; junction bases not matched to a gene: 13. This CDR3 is CASSSELAGGPKAQYF. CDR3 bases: TGTGCCAGCAGTTCCGAACTAGCGGGAGGGCCCAAGGCCCAGTACTTC. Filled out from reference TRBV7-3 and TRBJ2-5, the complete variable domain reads GAGVSQTPSNKVTEKGKYVELRCDPISGHTALYWYRQSLGQGPEFLIYFQGTGAADDSGLPNDRFFAVRPEGSVSTLKIQRTERGDSAVYLCASSSELAGGPKAQYFGPGTRLLVL.

CDR3: CSAGDEGQPQHF. The CDR3 region has the DNA TGCAGCGCAGGGGACGAAGGTCAGCCCCAGCATTTT. V is TRBV29-1 and J is TRBJ1-5; D is perhaps TRBD1 (6 bases). Trimming took off 7 bases at V and 6 bases at J, with 13 bases between the two ends. This CDR3 has 12 residues. CDR1 and CDR2 from the germline V gene are SQVTM and ANQGSEA. The variable domain in full, with the rest retrieved from reference TRBV29-1 and TRBJ1-5, is SAVISQKPSRDICQRGTSLTIQCQVDSQVTMMFWYRQQPGQSLTLIATANQGSEATYESGFVIDKFPISRPNLTFSTLTVSNMSPEDSSIYLCSAGDEGQPQHFGDGTRLSIL.

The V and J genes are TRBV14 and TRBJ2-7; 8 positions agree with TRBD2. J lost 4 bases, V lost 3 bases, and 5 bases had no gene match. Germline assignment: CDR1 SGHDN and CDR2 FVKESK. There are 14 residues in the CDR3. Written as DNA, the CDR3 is TGTGCCAGCAGCCAGAGGACTAGCTCATACGAGCAGTACTTC. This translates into CASSQRTSSYEQYF.

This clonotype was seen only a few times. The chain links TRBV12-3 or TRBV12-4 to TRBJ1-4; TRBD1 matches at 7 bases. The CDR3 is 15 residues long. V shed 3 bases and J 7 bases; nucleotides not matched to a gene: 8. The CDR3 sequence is CASSFRQGLFEKLFF. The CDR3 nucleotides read TGTGCCAGCAGTTTTCGACAGGGATTATTTGAAAAACTGTTTTTT.

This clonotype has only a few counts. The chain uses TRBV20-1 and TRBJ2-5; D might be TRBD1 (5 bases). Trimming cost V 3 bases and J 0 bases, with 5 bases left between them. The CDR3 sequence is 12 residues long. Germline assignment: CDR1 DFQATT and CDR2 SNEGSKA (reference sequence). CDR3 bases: TGCAGTGCTAGCAGGGACCAAGAGACCCAGTACTTC. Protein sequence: CSASRDQETQYF.